This T cell receptor (beta chain) was observed in a study of blood T cell repertoires in COVID-19. Sequenced by immunoSEQ multiplex PCR; TCRdb stores in-frame clones only, minus some. The repertoire holds over 200,000 clones, with around 92% as singletons. The CDR3 length is 16 residues. The chain uses TRBV21-1 and TRBJ1-4. TRBV21-1 is listed as a pseudogene. This clonotype originated in a woman in her 30s with acute COVID-19. The specimen sequenced was PBMCs or T cells enriched from blood (not recorded which). The CDR3 DNA reads TGTGCCAGCAGCAAAGCGGGGAGGGCAACTAATGAAAAACTGTTTTTT. It specifies CASSKAGRATNEKLFF.